This TCR beta chain was observed in a study of cytomegalovirus exposure and HLA in healthy donors. Study context: From roughly 180 million T cells, an earlier analysis saw approximately 120 million unique TCR beta sequences. Study conclusions and caveats: CMV antigen specificity of a few CMV-associated chains was confirmed in vitro. When analyzed later, the rates of TCR association showed variation by HLA locus, with DRB1 the most and HLA-C the fewest. In a later analysis, TCR beta V- and J-gene trimming was associated with a missense DCLRE1C variant.

There are 15 residues in the CDR3. V trimming: 9 bases; J trimming: 3 bases; junction bases outside the gene matches: 8. CDR1 and CDR2 (germline): MNHNS, SASEGT. The PCR had 60 Vbeta and 13 Jbeta primers. The data were produced by immunoSEQ multiplex PCR, yet TCRdb's version contains in-frame clones alone and is incomplete. The table lists about 200,000 clones, approximately 79% of them singletons. On this clone itself: Its specificity is unknown.

The chain combines TRBV6-1 with TRBJ2-5, with 12 bases that match TRBD2. The TCR comes from a man in his fifties or sixties in good health and CMV-seronegative. Sequencing was performed on PBMCs. The CDR3 loop is CASHTLAGGKETQYF. CDR3 sequence (DNA): TGTGCCAGTCACACTCTAGCGGGAGGGAAAGAGACCCAGTACTTC.